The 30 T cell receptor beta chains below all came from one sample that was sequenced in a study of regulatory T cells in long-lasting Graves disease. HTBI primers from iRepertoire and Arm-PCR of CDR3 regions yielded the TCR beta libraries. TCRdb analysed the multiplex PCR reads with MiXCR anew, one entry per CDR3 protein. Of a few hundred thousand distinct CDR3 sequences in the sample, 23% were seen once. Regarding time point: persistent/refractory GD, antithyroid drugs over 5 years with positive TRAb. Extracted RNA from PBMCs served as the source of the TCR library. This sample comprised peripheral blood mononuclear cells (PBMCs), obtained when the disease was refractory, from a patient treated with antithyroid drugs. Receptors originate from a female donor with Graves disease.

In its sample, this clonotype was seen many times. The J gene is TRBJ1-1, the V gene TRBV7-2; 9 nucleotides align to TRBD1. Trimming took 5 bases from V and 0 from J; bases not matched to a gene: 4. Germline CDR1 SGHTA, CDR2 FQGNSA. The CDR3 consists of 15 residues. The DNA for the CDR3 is TGTGCCAGCAGCGTCACAGGGGGCATGAACACTGAAGCTTTCTTT. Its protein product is CASSVTGGMNTEAFF. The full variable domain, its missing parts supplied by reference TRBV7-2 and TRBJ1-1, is GAGVSQSPSNKVTEKGKDVELRCDPISGHTALYWYRQSLGQGLEFLIYFQGNSAPDKSGLPSDRFSAERTGGSVSTLTIQRTQQEDSAVYLCASSVTGGMNTEAFFGQGTRLTVV.

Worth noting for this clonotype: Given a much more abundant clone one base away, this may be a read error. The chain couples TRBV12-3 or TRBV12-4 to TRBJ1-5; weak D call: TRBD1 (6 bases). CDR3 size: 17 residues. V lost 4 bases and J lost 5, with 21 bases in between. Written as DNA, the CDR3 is TGTGCCAGCAGTTCCGGGACAAGGGCCCGAACAGATCAGCCCCAGCATTTT. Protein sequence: CASSSGTRARTDQPQHF.

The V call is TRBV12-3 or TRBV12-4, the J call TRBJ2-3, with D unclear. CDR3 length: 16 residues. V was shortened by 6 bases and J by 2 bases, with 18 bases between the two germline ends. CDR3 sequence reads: CASRVSVVTHTDTQYF. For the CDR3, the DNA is TGTGCCAGCAGAGTTTCGGTTGTGACCCACACAGATACGCAGTATTTT.

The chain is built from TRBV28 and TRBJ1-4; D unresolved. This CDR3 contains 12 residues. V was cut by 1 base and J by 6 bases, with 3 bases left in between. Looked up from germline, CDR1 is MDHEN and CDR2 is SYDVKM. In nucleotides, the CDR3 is TGTGCCAGCAGTTTATTGGATGAAAAACTGTTTTTT. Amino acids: CASSLLDEKLFF.

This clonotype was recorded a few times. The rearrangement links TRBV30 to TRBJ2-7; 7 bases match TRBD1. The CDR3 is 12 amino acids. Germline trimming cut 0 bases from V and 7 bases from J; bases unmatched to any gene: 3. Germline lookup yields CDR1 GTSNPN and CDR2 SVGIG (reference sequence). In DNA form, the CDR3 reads TGTGCCTGGAGTGTACAGGGGAAGGAGCAGTACTTC. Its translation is CAWSVQGKEQYF.

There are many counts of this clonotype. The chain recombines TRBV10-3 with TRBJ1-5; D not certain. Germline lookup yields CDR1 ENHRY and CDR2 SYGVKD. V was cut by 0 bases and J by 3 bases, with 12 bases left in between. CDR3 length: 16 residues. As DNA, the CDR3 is TGTGCCATCAGTGAGTCGAGTGGTGGGATCAATCAGCCCCAGCATTTT. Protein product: CAISESSGGINQPQHF.

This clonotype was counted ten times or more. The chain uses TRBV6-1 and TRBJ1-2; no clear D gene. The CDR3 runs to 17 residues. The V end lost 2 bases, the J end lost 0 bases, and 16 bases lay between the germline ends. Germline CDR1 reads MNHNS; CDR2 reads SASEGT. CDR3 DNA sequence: TGTGCCAGCAGTGAATCCCCCGGGGTACCCACTAACTATGGCTACACCTTC. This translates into CASSESPGVPTNYGYTF.

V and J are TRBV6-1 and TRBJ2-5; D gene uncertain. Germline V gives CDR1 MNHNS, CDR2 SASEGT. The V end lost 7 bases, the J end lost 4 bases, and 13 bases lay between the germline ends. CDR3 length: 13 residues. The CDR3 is CASITTGRETQYF. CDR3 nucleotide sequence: TGTGCCAGCATCACGACCGGACGAGAGACCCAGTACTTC.

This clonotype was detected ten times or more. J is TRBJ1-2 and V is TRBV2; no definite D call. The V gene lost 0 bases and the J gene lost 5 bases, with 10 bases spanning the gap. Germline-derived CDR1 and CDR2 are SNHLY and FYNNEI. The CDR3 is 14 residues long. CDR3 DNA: TGTGCCAGCAGTGAAGCTTCACGGCTATATGGCTACACCTTC. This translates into CASSEASRLYGYTF. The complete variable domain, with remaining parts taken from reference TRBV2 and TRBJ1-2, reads EPEVTQTPSHQVTQMGQEVILRCVPISNHLYFYWYRQILGQKVEFLVSFYNNEISEKSEIFDDQFSVERPDGSNFTLKIRSTKLEDSAMYFCASSEASRLYGYTFGSGTRLTVV.

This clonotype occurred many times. This chain's CDR3 is CASTSPGGSPLHF. In nucleotides, the CDR3 is TGTGCCAGCACCTCCCCTGGTGGTTCACCCCTCCACTTT. V gene TRBV28 combines with J gene TRBJ1-6; D is undetermined. The V end lost 7 bases, the J end lost 9 bases, and 13 bases lay between the germline ends. Germline-derived CDR1 and CDR2 are MDHEN and SYDVKM. The CDR3 totals 13 residues.

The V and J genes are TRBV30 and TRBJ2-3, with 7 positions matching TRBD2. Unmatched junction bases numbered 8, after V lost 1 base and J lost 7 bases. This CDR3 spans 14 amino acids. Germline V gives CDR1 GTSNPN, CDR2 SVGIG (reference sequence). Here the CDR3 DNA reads TGTGCCTGGAGTGACCCGGGGACTACCTATACGCAGTATTTT. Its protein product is CAWSDPGTTYTQYF.

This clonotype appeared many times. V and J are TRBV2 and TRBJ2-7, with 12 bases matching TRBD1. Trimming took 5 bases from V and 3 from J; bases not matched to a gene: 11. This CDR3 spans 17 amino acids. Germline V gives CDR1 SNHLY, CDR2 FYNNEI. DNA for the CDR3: TGTGCCAGCAGTTACAACCGGGACAGGGGGCCACACTACGAGCAGTACTTC. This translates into CASSYNRDRGPHYEQYF.

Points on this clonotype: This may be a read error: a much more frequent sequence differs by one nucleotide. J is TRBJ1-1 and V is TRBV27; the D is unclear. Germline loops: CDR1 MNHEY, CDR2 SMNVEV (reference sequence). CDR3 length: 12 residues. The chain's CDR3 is CVSRRPNTEAFF. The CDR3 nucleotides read TGTGTCAGTCGGAGACCGAACACTGAAGCTTTCTTT.

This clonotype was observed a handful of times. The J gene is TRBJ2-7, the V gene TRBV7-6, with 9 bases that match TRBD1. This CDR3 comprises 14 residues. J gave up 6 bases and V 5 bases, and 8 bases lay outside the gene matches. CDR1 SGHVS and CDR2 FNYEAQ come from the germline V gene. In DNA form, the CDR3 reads TGTGCCAGCAGCACCCCGGGACAGGGTGGCGAGCAGTACTTC. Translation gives CASSTPGQGGEQYF.

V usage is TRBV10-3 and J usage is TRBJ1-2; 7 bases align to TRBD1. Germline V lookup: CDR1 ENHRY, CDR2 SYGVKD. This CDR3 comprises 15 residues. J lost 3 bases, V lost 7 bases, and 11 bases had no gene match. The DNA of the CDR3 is TGTGCCATCAAATTGGTGACAGGGATCCACTATGGCTACACCTTC. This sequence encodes CAIKLVTGIHYGYTF.

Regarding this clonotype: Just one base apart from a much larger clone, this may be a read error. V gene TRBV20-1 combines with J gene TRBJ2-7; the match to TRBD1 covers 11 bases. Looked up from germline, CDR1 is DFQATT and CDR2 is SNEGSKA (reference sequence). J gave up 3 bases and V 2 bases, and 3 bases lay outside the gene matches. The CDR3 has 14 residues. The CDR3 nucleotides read TGCAGTGCTAGAACCGGGACAGGGGGCTACGAGCAGTACTTC. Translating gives CSARTGTGGYEQYF.

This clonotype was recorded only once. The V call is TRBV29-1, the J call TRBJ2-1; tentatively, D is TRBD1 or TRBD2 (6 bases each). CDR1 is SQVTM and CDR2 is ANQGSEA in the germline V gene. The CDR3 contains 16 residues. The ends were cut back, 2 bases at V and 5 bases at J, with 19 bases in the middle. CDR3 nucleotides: TGCAGCGTTGAAAGGGGGGCGGGCCCATTTGACAATGAGCAGTTCTTC. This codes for CSVERGAGPFDNEQFF.

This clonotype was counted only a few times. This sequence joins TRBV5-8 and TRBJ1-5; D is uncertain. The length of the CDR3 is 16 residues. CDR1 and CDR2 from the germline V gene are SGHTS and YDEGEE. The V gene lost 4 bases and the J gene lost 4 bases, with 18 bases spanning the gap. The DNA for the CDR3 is TGTGCCAGCAGCACCTCCGCAGCGCGCAGAAATCAGCCCCAGCATTTT. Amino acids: CASSTSAARRNQPQHF.

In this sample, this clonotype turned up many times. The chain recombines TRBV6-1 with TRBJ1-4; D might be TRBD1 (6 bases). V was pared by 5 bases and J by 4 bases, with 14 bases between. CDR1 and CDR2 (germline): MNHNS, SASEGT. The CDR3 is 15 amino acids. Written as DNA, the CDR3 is TGTGCCAGCAGTCCTAAAGGACAGTTTAATGAAAAACTGTTTTTT. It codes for CASSPKGQFNEKLFF.

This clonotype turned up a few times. CDR3 bases: TGCAGTGCTATGAACAGGGATAGCAATCAGCCCCAGCATTTT. This gives the protein CSAMNRDSNQPQHF. The rearrangement joins TRBV20-1 to TRBJ1-5, with TRBD1 as a possible D gene (6 bases). Germline assignment: CDR1 DFQATT and CDR2 SNEGSKA (reference sequence). The ends were cut back, 4 bases at V and 0 bases at J, with 10 bases in the middle. CDR3 length: 14 residues.

CDR3 nucleotides: TGCGCCAGCAGCCGACCCGACGGGAACTATGGCTACACCTTC. As protein: CASSRPDGNYGYTF. The gene calls are TRBV4-1 and TRBJ1-2; D gene unclear. The germline gives CDR1 MGHRA, CDR2 YSYEKL. V lost 4 bases and J 2 bases, leaving 11 bases between the germline ends. The CDR3 consists of 14 residues.

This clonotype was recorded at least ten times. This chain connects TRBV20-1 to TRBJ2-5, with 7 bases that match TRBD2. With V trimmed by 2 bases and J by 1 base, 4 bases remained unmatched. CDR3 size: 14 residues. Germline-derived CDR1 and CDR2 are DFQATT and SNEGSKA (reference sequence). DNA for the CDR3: TGCAGTGCTAGATTTCGGACTAGCCAAGAGACCCAGTACTTC. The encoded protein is CSARFRTSQETQYF.

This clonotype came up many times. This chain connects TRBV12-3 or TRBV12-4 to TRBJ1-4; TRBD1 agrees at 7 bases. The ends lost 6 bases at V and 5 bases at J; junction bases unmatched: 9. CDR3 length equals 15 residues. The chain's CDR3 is CASRGAGQNNEKLFF. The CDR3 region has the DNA TGTGCCAGCAGAGGCGCGGGACAGAACAATGAAAAACTGTTTTTT.

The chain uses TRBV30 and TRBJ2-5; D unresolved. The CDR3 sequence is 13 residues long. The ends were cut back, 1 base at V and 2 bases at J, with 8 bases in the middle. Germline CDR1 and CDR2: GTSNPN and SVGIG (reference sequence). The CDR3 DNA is TGTGCCTGGAGTGGTAGCTCACAAGAGACCCAGTACTTC. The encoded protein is CAWSGSSQETQYF.

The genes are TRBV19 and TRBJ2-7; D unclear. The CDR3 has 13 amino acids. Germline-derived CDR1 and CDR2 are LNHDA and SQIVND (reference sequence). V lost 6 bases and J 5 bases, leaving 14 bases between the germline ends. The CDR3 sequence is CASRPGYRDEQYF. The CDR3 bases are TGTGCCAGTAGACCGGGTTATCGGGACGAGCAGTACTTC.

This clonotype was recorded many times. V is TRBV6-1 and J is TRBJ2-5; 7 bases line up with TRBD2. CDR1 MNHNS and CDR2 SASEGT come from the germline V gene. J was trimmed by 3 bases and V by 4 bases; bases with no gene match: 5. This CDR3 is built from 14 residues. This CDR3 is CASSGGGSKETQYF. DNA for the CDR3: TGTGCCAGCAGTGGGGGGGGGTCCAAAGAGACCCAGTACTTC.

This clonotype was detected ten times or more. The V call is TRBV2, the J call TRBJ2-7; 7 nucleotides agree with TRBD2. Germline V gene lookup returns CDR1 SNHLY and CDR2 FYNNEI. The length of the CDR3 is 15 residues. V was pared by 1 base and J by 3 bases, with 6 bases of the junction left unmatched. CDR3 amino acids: CASSEGLAPHYEQYF. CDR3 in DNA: TGTGCCAGCAGTGAAGGACTAGCCCCGCACTACGAGCAGTACTTC.

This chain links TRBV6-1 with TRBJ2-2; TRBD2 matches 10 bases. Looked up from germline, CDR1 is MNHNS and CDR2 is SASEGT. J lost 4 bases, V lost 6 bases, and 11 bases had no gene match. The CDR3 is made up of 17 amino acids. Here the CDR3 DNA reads TGTGCCAGCAGCGGACTAGCGGTAGTGGGTGGCACCGGGGAGCTGTTTTTT. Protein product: CASSGLAVVGGTGELFF.

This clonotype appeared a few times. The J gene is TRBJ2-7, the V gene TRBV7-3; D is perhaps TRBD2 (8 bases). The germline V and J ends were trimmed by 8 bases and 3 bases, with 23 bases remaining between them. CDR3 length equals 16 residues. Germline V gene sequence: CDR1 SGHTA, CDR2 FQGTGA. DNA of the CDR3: TGTGCCAGCGGCGGGGGGACAGTGAGACTAAACTACGAGCAGTACTTC. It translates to CASGGGTVRLNYEQYF.

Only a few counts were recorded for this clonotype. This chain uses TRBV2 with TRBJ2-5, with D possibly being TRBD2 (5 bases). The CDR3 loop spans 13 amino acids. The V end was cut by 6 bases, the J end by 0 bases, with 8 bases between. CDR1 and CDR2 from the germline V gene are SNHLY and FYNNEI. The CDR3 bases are TGTGCCAGCAGGTCGGGGTACCAAGAGACCCAGTACTTC. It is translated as CASRSGYQETQYF. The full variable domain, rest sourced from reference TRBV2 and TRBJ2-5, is EPEVTQTPSHQVTQMGQEVILRCVPISNHLYFYWYRQILGQKVEFLVSFYNNEISEKSEIFDDQFSVERPDGSNFTLKIRSTKLEDSAMYFCASRSGYQETQYFGPGTRLLVL.